One sample yielded the 21 T cell receptor beta chains listed below, sequenced in a study of OX40 agonist ivuxolimab in advanced cancers. The library was built by means of the immunoSEQ multiplex PCR assay. TCRdb's version of the immuneACCESS table is confined to in-frame rearrangements and falls short of the full clone set. An unresolved V gene accounts for under half of the shortfall where checked; the remainder is of unknown origin. The sample table shows about 80,000 clones, and around nine tenths are seen once. Approximately 0.69% of the sample lies in the top ten. The sample in question was CD4+ or CD8+ T cells sorted from blood, obtained in a trial of the OX40 agonist ivuxolimab. These receptors came from an adult with an advanced solid tumor such as melanoma, head and neck, liver or kidney cancer.

The CDR3 bases are TGTGCCAGCAGCTTACAGGGGGCTGTCTACAATGAGCAGTTCTTC. Translated: CASSLQGAVYNEQFF. V and J are TRBV7-2 and TRBJ2-1; TRBD1 matches 8 bases. J lost 3 bases, V lost 2 bases, and 3 bases had no gene match. CDR3 length equals 15 residues. Looked up from germline, CDR1 is SGHTA and CDR2 is FQGNSA.

The chain combines TRBV27 with TRBJ2-3; the D is unclear. The germline V gene has CDR1 MNHEY and CDR2 SMNVEV (reference sequence). V lost 2 bases to trimming and J lost 2 bases, with 5 bases between them. The CDR3 consists of 13 residues. CDR3 coding DNA: TGTGCCAGCAGTTTAGGTGTCACAGATACGCAGTATTTT. Translating it yields CASSLGVTDTQYF.

The V gene is TRBV9, the J gene TRBJ2-2; D is unresolved. This CDR3 has 13 amino acids. Per the germline V gene, CDR1 is SGDLS and CDR2 is YYNGEE. Trimming took off 3 bases at V and 6 bases at J, with 9 bases between the two ends. The CDR3 bases are TGTGCCAGCAGCGATGCCCCCTCCGGGGAGCTGTTTTTT. Translation: CASSDAPSGELFF.

The chain has TRBV5-1 and TRBJ2-7; 7 bases are a match to TRBD1. Germline lookup yields CDR1 SGHRS and CDR2 YFSETQ. There are 16 residues in the CDR3. V trimming: 0 bases; J trimming: 0 bases; junction bases outside the gene matches: 6. Here the CDR3 reads CASSLGGTVSSYEQYF. CDR3 in DNA: TGCGCCAGCAGCTTGGGGGGGACAGTCAGCTCCTACGAGCAGTACTTC. The whole variable domain, remainder taken from reference TRBV5-1 and TRBJ2-7, is KAGVTQTPRYLIKTRGQQVTLSCSPISGHRSVSWYQQTPGQGLQFLFEYFSETQRNKGNFPGRFSGRQFSNSRSEMNVSTLELGDSALYLCASSLGGTVSSYEQYFGPGTRLTVT.

The CDR3 loop is CASSPPGAGGYEQYF. The CDR3 DNA reads TGTGCCAGCAGCCCACCGGGGGCAGGGGGCTACGAGCAGTACTTC. The chain has TRBV7-9 and TRBJ2-7; D is possibly TRBD1 (7 bases). The CDR3 runs 15 residues. In germline, CDR1 is SEHNR, CDR2 FQNEAQ (reference sequence). V lost 5 bases and J 3 bases, leaving 17 bases between the germline ends.

The genes are TRBV6-5 and TRBJ1-2; D is unresolved. The CDR3 is 12 residues long. CDR1 and CDR2 from the germline V gene are MNHEY and SVGAGI. Trimming shortened V by 5 bases and J by 2 bases, and 6 bases separated the two germline ends. The CDR3 loop reads CASSTFNYGYTF. The CDR3, as DNA: TGTGCCAGCAGTACCTTCAACTATGGCTACACCTTC.

This clone was counted between two and nine times. The genes are TRBV7-2 and TRBJ2-1; 9 nucleotides match TRBD2. Germline loops: CDR1 SGHTA, CDR2 FQGNSA. V lost 0 bases to trimming and J lost 10 bases; unmatched junction nucleotides: 22. CDR3 length equals 20 residues. CDR3 in amino acids: CASSLAKRVAGVGPRDEQFF. The CDR3 nucleotides are TGTGCCAGCAGCTTAGCGAAGAGGGTAGCGGGAGTTGGTCCGAGAGACGAGCAGTTCTTC.

The chain has TRBV25-1 and TRBJ2-1; 15 bases are shared with TRBD2. J lost 1 base, V lost 8 bases, and 9 bases had no gene match. Per the germline V gene, CDR1 is MGHDK and CDR2 is SYGVNS. The CDR3 length is 18 residues. CDR3 sequence reads: CASGPGLAGGRSYNEQFF. As DNA, the CDR3 is TGTGCCAGCGGACCGGGACTAGCGGGAGGAAGATCCTACAATGAGCAGTTCTTC. Based on the CDR3 plus reference TRBV25-1 and TRBJ2-1, the full variable domain is EADIYQTPRYLVIGTGKKITLECSQTMGHDKMYWYQQDPGMELHLIHYSYGVNSTEKGDLSSESTVSRIRTEHFPLTLESARPSHTSQYLCASGPGLAGGRSYNEQFFGPGTRLTVL.

This sequence joins TRBV9 and TRBJ2-1, with TRBD2 identical over 7 bases. The germline V gene has CDR1 SGDLS and CDR2 YYNGEE. CDR3 length equals 15 residues. With 0 bases clipped from V and 9 bases from J, the junction kept 9 bases outside the gene matches. The DNA for the CDR3 is TGTGCCAGCAGCGTAGTCCTAGCGGAGAGGGGTGAGCAGTTCTTC. Translating gives CASSVVLAERGEQFF.

The chain uses TRBV7-3 and TRBJ2-4; 10 bases line up with TRBD1. Germline CDR1 SGHTA, CDR2 FQGTGA. The V gene end was trimmed by 5 bases and the J gene end by 4 bases; junction bases not matched to a gene: 5. This CDR3 comprises 15 residues. The CDR3 DNA sequence: TGTGCCAGCAGCACCGGGACAGGGGCAAAAAACATTCAGTACTTC. It yields the protein CASSTGTGAKNIQYF. Full variable domain (outside the CDR3, taken from reference TRBV7-3 and TRBJ2-4): GAGVSQTPSNKVTEKGKYVELRCDPISGHTALYWYRQSLGQGPEFLIYFQGTGAADDSGLPNDRFFAVRPEGSVSTLKIQRTERGDSAVYLCASSTGTGAKNIQYFGAGTRLSVL.

The chain uses TRBV5-1 and TRBJ2-2, with D perhaps TRBD2 (7 bases). Trimming pared 4 bases from V and 7 bases from J, leaving 17 bases between. The CDR3 contains 15 residues. CDR1 and CDR2 from the germline V gene are SGHRS and YFSETQ. DNA for the CDR3: TGCGCCAGCAGCGAGGTTGGGGGGGCCGACGGGGAGCTGTTTTTT. It encodes CASSEVGGADGELFF.

The V gene is TRBV6-5, the J gene TRBJ1-2; D gene uncertain. Germline V gene data show CDR1 as MNHEY and CDR2 as SVGAGI. V dropped 5 bases and J dropped 4 bases, with 14 bases sitting between them. The CDR3 has 14 amino acids. CDR3 coding DNA: TGTGCCAGCAGTCCCCAGCAAAGGGTCTATGGCTACACCTTC. Translated, it gives CASSPQQRVYGYTF.

The gene calls are TRBV27 and TRBJ2-1, with 7 bases lining up with TRBD2. The V segment lost 2 bases and the J segment 6 bases; nucleotides outside the gene matches: 1. The CDR3 is made up of 13 amino acids. The germline CDR1 and CDR2 sequences are MNHEY and SMNVEV (reference sequence). This chain's CDR3 is CASSLRGGNEQFF. The CDR3 nucleotides read TGTGCCAGCAGTTTACGCGGGGGCAATGAGCAGTTCTTC.

The chain recombines TRBV12-5 with TRBJ1-1; 7 bases line up with TRBD1. V was clipped by 1 base and J by 11 bases; unmatched bases: 7. The CDR3 spans 13 residues. Germline V CDR1 and CDR2: LGHNT, FRNRAP. CDR3 residues: CASGLEQGSWAFF. In DNA form, the CDR3 reads TGTGCTAGTGGTTTGGAACAGGGGTCATGGGCTTTCTTT.

The chain combines TRBV6-5 with TRBJ1-5; D unresolved. The V end lost 4 bases, the J end lost 2 bases, and 12 bases lay between the germline ends. Germline V CDR1 and CDR2: MNHEY, SVGAGI. This CDR3 has 15 residues. In DNA, the CDR3 is TGTGCCAGCAGTTCGGGTTCCGGGGGCAATCAGCCCCAGCATTTT. This translates into CASSSGSGGNQPQHF.

The chain recombines TRBV6-6 with TRBJ2-7; maybe TRBD2 (6 bases). Trimming took off 0 bases at V and 5 bases at J, with 11 bases between the two ends. CDR1 MNHNY and CDR2 SVGAGI come from the germline V gene (reference sequence). The CDR3 runs 14 residues. The CDR3 sequence: CASSYSGLANEQYF. The CDR3 DNA is TGTGCCAGCAGTTACTCTGGGCTAGCGAACGAGCAGTACTTC.

Only one count was recorded for this clone. The chain couples TRBV6-6 to TRBJ1-3; 9 nucleotides align to TRBD1. V lost 11 bases, J lost 2 bases, and 7 bases stayed unmatched. The CDR3 runs 14 residues. The V gene's germline CDR1 is MNHNY and CDR2 SVGAGI (reference sequence). The CDR3 nucleotides read TGTGCCGGACAGGGGTCGGGGACTGGAAACACCATATATTTT. As protein: CAGQGSGTGNTIYF.

This sequence joins TRBV13 and TRBJ2-1; D could derive from TRBD1 or TRBD2 (6 bases each). The CDR3 sequence is 17 residues long. Germline V gene sequence: CDR1 PRHDT, CDR2 FYEKMQ (reference sequence). The V gene lost 1 base and the J gene lost 4 bases, with 17 bases spanning the gap. CDR3 DNA sequence: TGTGCCAGCAGCTTAGAGACAGGAGGGAGCCGATACAATGAGCAGTTCTTC. This gives the protein CASSLETGGSRYNEQFF. Full variable domain (missing parts from reference TRBV13 and TRBJ2-1): AAGVIQSPRHLIKEKRETATLKCYPIPRHDTVYWYQQGPGQDPQFLISFYEKMQSDKGSIPDRFSAQQFSDYHSELNMSSLELGDSALYFCASSLETGGSRYNEQFFGPGTRLTVL.

The chain recombines TRBV29-1 with TRBJ2-1, with TRBD2 matching over 9 bases. The trim removed 4 bases at V and 8 bases at J, leaving 12 bases unmatched. From germline, CDR1 is SQVTM and CDR2 ANQGSEA. This CDR3 has 15 amino acids. The CDR3 bases are TGCAGCGTTGCCTTAGGGACTAGCCCCCTAGATGAGCAGTTCTTC. Translation gives CSVALGTSPLDEQFF.

This chain uses TRBV10-3 with TRBJ1-5; D remains ambiguous. V was shortened by 0 bases and J by 11 bases, with 14 bases between the two germline ends. CDR1 and CDR2 (germline): ENHRY, SYGVKD. The CDR3 runs to 14 residues. The CDR3 sequence is CAISESSSGSAQHF. The CDR3 nucleotides read TGTGCCATCAGTGAGTCCTCAAGCGGTAGTGCCCAGCATTTT.

The chain carries TRBV28 and TRBJ1-1; no clear D gene. V dropped 3 bases and J dropped 9 bases, with 8 bases sitting between them. CDR1 is MDHEN, CDR2 SYDVKM, per germline. The CDR3 has 11 amino acids. CDR3 sequence: CASSFFSQAFF. The CDR3 nucleotides are TGTGCCAGCAGTTTTTTCAGCCAAGCTTTCTTT.